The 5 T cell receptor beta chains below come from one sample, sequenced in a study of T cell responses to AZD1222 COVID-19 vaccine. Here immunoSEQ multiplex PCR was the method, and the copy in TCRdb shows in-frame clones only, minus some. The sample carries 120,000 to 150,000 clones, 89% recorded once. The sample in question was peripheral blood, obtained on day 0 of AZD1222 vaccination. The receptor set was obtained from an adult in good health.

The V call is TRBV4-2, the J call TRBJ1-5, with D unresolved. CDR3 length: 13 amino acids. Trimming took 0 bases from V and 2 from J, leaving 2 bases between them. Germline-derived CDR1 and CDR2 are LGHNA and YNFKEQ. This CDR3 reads CASSQDGNQPQHF. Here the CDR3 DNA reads TGTGCCAGCAGCCAAGATGGCAATCAGCCCCAGCATTTT.

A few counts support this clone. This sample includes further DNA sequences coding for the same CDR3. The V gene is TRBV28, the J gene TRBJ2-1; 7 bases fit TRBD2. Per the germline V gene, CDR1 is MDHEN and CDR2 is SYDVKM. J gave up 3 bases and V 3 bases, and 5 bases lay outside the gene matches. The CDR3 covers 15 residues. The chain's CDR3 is CASSFGGLSYNEQFF. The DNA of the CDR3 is TGTGCCAGCAGTTTCGGGGGGTTGAGCTACAATGAGCAGTTCTTC.

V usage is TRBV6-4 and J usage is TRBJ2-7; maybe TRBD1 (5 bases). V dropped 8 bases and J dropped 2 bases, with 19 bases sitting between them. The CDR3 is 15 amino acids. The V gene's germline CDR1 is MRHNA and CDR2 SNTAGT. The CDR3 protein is CASLPHARVPYEQYF. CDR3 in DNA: TGTGCCAGCCTTCCCCATGCCAGGGTCCCCTACGAGCAGTACTTC.

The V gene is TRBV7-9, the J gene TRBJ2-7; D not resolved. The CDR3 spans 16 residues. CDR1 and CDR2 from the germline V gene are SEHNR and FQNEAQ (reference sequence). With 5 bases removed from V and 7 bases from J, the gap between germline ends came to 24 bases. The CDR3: CASSPPGLVSTGEQYF. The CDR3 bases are TGTGCCAGCAGCCCTCCCGGCTTAGTCTCGACGGGTGAGCAGTACTTC. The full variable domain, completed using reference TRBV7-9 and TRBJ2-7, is DTGVSQNPRHKITKRGQNVTFRCDPISEHNRLYWYRQTLGQGPEFLTYFQNEAQLEKSRLLSDRFSAERPKGSFSTLEIQRTEQGDSAMYLCASSPPGLVSTGEQYFGPGTRLTVT.

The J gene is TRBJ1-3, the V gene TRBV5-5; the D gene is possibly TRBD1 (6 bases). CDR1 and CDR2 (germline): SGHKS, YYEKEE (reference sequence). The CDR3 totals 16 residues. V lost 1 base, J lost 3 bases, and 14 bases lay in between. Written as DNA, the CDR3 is TGTGCCAGCAGCTTGTGGGGGCTGCAAGGTGGAAACACCATATATTTT. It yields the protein CASSLWGLQGGNTIYF.